The rows below give T cell receptor beta chains drawn from one sample of a study of CD8 T cells in ankylosing spondylitis. TCRdb ran MiXCR on the 5' RACE reads and lists one entry per CDR3 protein. The data hold about 540,000 distinct CDR3 sequences, with about an eighth observed a single time. The sequenced material came from blood, either unsorted or a sorted T cell fraction (not recorded which). The receptors were gathered from a male donor with ankylosing spondylitis. Both conserved end residues are part of each CDR3. The order of the fields is V gene, clone size, J gene, D gene, CDR3 DNA, CDR3 protein. D genes are given only for firm matches. Not every row has a clone size; where given, it reads once, few, many or a size class.

TRBV5-1,.,TRBJ1-1,TRBD1,TGCGCCAGCAGGCCGGCCCCCAGACAGGGTTGGACGGCTTTCTTT,CASRPAPRQGWTAFF
TRBV19,.,TRBJ2-1,TRBD2,TGTGCCAGTAGTGTTCCGGGACTAGACGATGAGCAGTTCTTC,CASSVPGLDDEQFF
TRBV7-7,.,TRBJ2-2,.,TGTGCCAGCAGGGATTCGGCCGGTCAGAACACCGGGGAGCTGTTTTTT,CASRDSAGQNTGELFF
TRBV6-4,many,TRBJ2-1,.,TGTGCCAGCTCCGCCGGGGAGGACCACAATGAGCAGTTCTTC,CASSAGEDHNEQFF
TRBV20-1,.,TRBJ2-7,.,TGCAGTGCTGGCGTATCCTACGAGCAGTACTTC,CSAGVSYEQYF
TRBV5-1,.,TRBJ2-1,TRBD2,TGCGCCAGCAGCCTTAGCGGGAGGGCCTCTGATGAGCAGTTCTTC,CASSLSGRASDEQFF
TRBV5-6,few,TRBJ2-1,TRBD2,TGTGCCAGCAGCCAGAGCAAGCGGGGCCTCAATGAGCAGTTCTTC,CASSQSKRGLNEQFF
TRBV14,few,TRBJ1-1,.,TGTGCCAGCAGCCAAGATCCGCGCTGGAAGAACACTGAAGCTTTCTTT,CASSQDPRWKNTEAFF
TRBV9,many,TRBJ2-1,TRBD1,TGTGCCAGCAGCTTACTGGGGGGACAGGGTGAAGAGCAGTTCTTC,CASSLLGGQGEEQFF
TRBV29-1,few,TRBJ2-6,TRBD1,TGCAGCGTCGCGGGGGACAGGGGAACCGCCGGGGCCAACGTCCTGACTTTC,CSVAGDRGTAGANVLTF
TRBV11-2,few,TRBJ2-4,TRBD2,TGTGCCAGCAGCTTAGATAACATCGTACTAGCGGGATCTTGGGCCAAAAACATTCAGTACTTC,CASSLDNIVLAGSWAKNIQYF
TRBV20-1,.,TRBJ1-2,.,TGCAGTGCTAGAGAGCGACAGAACTATGGCTACACCTTC,CSARERQNYGYTF
TRBV5-1,.,TRBJ2-1,.,TGCGCCAGCGGGGTAGGAGCGGGCTTTTACAATGAGCAGTTCTTC,CASGVGAGFYNEQFF
TRBV4-2,.,TRBJ1-1,.,TGTGCCAGCAGCCAATTCCTGTCGAACACTGAAGCTTTCTTT,CASSQFLSNTEAFF
TRBV20-1,many,TRBJ2-5,.,TGCAGTGCTTTAATAGCGCCTTCAGAGACCCAGTACTTC,CSALIAPSETQYF
TRBV5-1,.,TRBJ2-4,.,TGCGCCAGCAGCTTGGCCACTAGCAATGACATTCAGTACTTC,CASSLATSNDIQYF
TRBV27,.,TRBJ2-1,TRBD2,TGTGCCAGCAGTTTTATAGGACTAGCGGGTCGGGGCTCCTACAATGAGCAGTTCTTC,CASSFIGLAGRGSYNEQFF
TRBV7-2,few,TRBJ1-2,TRBD1,TGTGCCAGCAGCCTAGTGGAGGGGGCGGGCTATGGCTACACCTTC,CASSLVEGAGYGYTF
TRBV10-3,.,TRBJ1-1,.,TGTGCCATCAGTGGATCAGGGGATACTGAAGCTTTCTTT,CAISGSGDTEAFF
TRBV20-1,few,TRBJ1-1,.,TGCAGTGGCAATCCCGGAAACACTGAAGCTTTCTTT,CSGNPGNTEAFF
TRBV18,few,TRBJ2-5,.,TGTGCCAGCTCGGGATATGGAGCAGAGACCCAGTACTTC,CASSGYGAETQYF
TRBV2,few,TRBJ2-1,.,TGTGCCAGCAGGGGATCCCCTCGGGGTGAGCAGTTCTTC,CASRGSPRGEQFF
TRBV7-6,few,TRBJ2-1,TRBD1,TGTGCCAGCAGCGGGACCGGGACAGGGGGTTTGTTTGAGCAGTTCTTC,CASSGTGTGGLFEQFF
TRBV7-9,few,TRBJ1-4,.,TGTGCCAGCAGCCCGGACAGCTCCATTGGGCTGTTTTTT,CASSPDSSIGLFF
TRBV20-1,.,TRBJ2-3,.,TGCAGTGCTAGAGATCGGGCCTACATTGGCACAGATACGCAGTATTTT,CSARDRAYIGTDTQYF
TRBV20-1,few,TRBJ2-4,.,TGCAGTGCTAGAGATGTGGGAGAAGCCAAAAACATTCAGTACTTC,CSARDVGEAKNIQYF
TRBV7-9,.,TRBJ1-1,.,TGTGCCAGAGGGGCGATAATGAACACTGAAGCTTTCTTT,CARGAIMNTEAFF
TRBV15,.,TRBJ2-1,TRBD2,TGTGCCACCTCGGGGGGTGCCTATGAGCAGTTCTTC,CATSGGAYEQFF
TRBV9,.,TRBJ1-1,TRBD1,TGTGCCAGCAGCGCCTTATGGGACAGGGGGCAAAGAACTGAAGCTTTCTTT,CASSALWDRGQRTEAFF
TRBV20-1,many,TRBJ1-1,TRBD1,TGCAGTGCAAGGACAGGGTTTGAAGAAGCTTTCTTT,CSARTGFEEAFF
TRBV7-8,.,TRBJ1-6,.,TGTGCCAGCAGCTCCCGGCAGTCACCCCTCCACTTT,CASSSRQSPLHF